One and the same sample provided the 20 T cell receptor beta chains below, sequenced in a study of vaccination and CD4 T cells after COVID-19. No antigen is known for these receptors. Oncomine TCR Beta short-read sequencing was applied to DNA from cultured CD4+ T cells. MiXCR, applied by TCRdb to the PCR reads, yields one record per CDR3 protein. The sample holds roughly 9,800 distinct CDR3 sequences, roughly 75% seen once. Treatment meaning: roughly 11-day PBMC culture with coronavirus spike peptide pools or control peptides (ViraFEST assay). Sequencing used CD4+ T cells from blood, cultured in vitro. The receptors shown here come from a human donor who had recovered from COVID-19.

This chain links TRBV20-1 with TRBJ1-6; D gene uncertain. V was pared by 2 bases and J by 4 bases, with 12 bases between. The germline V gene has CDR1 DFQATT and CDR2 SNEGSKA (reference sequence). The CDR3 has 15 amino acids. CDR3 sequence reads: CSARPPGPYNSPLHF. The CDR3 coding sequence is TGCAGTGCTAGACCCCCGGGTCCTTATAATTCACCCCTCCACTTT.

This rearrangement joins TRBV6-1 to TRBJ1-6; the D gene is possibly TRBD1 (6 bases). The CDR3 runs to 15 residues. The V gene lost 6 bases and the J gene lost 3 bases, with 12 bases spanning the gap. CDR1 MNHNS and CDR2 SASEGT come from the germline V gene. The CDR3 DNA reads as TGTGCCAGCAGCCAAGGACAGCTCTATAATTCACCCCTCCACTTT. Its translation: CASSQGQLYNSPLHF.

The CDR3 sequence is CASSVTDSPLHF. CDR3 sequence (DNA): TGTGCCAGCAGTGTAACTGATTCACCCCTCCACTTT. The chain carries TRBV2 and TRBJ1-6; no clear D gene. Between the trimmed V and J ends, which lost 4 bases and 8 bases, there was a span of 6 bases. Germline-derived CDR1 and CDR2 are SNHLY and FYNNEI. This CDR3 contains 12 residues.

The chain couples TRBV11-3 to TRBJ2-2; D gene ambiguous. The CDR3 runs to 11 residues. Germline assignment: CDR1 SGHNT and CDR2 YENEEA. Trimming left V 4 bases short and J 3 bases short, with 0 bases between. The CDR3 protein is CASSYTGELFF. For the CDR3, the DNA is TGTGCCAGCAGCTACACCGGGGAGCTGTTTTTT.

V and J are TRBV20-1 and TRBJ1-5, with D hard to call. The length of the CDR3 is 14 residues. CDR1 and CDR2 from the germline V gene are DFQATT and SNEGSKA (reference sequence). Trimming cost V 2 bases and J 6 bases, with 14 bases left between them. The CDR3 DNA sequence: TGCAGTGCTAGACCCTGGCAGGATGGTCAGCCCCAGCATTTT. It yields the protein CSARPWQDGQPQHF.

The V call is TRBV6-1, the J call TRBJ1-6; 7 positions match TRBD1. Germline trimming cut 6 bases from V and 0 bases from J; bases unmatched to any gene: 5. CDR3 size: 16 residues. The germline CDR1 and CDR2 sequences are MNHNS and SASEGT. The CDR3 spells CASSGTASSYNSPLHF. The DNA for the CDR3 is TGTGCCAGCAGCGGGACAGCGAGCTCCTATAATTCACCCCTCCACTTT.

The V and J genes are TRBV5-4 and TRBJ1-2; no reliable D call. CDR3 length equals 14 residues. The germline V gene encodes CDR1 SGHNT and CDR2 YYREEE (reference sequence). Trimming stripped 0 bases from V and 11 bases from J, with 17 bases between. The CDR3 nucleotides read TGTGCCAGCAGCTTGGGGGTTATGGCTACACCGTACACCTTC. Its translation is CASSLGVMATPYTF.

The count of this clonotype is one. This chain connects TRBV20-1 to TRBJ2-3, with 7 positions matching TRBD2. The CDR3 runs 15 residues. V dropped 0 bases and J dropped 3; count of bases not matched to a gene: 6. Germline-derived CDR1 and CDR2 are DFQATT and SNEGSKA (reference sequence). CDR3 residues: CSARDLGGGTDTQYF. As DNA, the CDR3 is TGCAGTGCTAGAGATCTGGGGGGAGGGACAGATACGCAGTATTTT.

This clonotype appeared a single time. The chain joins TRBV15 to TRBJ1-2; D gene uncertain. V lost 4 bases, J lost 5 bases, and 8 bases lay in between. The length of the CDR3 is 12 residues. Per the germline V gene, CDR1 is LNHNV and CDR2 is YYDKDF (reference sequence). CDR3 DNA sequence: TGTGCCACCAGCATAGGCCGGTATGGCTACACCTTC. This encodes CATSIGRYGYTF.

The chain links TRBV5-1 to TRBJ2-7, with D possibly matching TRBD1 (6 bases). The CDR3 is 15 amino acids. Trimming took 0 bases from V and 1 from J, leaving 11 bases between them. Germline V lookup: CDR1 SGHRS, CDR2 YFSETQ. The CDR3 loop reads CASSLGLGASYEQYF. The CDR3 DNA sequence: TGCGCCAGCAGCTTGGGATTGGGGGCGTCCTACGAGCAGTACTTC.

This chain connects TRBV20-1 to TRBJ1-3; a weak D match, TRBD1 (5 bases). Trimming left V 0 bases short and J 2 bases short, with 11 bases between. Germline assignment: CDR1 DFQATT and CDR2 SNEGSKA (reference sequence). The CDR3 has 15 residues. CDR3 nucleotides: TGCAGTGCTAGAGATGTGGGGGTACCTGGAAACACCATATATTTT. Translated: CSARDVGVPGNTIYF.

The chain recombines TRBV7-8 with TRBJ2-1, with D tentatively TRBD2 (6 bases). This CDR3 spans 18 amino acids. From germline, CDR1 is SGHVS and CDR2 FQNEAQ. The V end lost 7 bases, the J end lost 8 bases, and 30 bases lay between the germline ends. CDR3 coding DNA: TGTGCCAGCAAGGGGAGGTTTCGGGGGTTCGGGCGGGCAGATGAGCAGTTCTTC. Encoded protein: CASKGRFRGFGRADEQFF. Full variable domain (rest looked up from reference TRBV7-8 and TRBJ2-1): GAGVSQSPRYKVAKRGQDVALRCDPISGHVSLFWYQQALGQGPEFLTYFQNEAQLDKSGLPSDRFFAERPEGSVSTLKIQRTQQEDSAVYLCASKGRFRGFGRADEQFFGPGTRLTVL.

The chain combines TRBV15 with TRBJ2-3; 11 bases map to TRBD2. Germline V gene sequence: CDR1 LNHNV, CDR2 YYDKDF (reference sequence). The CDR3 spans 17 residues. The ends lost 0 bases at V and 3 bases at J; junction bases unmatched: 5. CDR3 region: CATSRDPLAGATDTQYF. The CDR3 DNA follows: TGTGCCACCAGCAGAGATCCACTAGCGGGAGCAACAGATACGCAGTATTTT.

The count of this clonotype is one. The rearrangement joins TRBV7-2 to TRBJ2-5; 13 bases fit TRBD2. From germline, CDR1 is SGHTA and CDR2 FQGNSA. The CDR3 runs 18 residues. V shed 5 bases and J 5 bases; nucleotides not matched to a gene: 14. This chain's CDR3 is CASSTGGGTSGIRETQYF. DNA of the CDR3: TGTGCCAGCAGCACCGGGGGGGGGACTAGCGGGATCAGGGAGACCCAGTACTTC.

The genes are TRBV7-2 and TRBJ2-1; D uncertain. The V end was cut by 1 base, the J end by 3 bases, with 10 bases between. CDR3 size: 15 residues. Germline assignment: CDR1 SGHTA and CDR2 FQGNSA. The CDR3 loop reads CASSLVARNYNEQFF. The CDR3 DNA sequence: TGTGCCAGCAGCTTAGTGGCCAGAAACTACAATGAGCAGTTCTTC. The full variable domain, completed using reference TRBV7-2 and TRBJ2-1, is GAGVSQSPSNKVTEKGKDVELRCDPISGHTALYWYRQSLGQGLEFLIYFQGNSAPDKSGLPSDRFSAERTGGSVSTLTIQRTQQEDSAVYLCASSLVARNYNEQFFGPGTRLTVL.

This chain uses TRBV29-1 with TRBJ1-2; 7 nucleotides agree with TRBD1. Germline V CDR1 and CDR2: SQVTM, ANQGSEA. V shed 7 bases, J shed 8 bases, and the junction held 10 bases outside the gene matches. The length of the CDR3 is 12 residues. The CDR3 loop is CSAGQEARGYTF. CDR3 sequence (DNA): TGCAGCGCCGGACAGGAGGCACGAGGCTACACCTTC.

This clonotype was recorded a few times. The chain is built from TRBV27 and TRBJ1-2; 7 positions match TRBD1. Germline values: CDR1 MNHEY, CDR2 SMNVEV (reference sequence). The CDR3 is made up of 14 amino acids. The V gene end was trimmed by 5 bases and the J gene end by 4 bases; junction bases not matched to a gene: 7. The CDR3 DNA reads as TGTGCCAGCAGTGTGCCGGGACAGCCCTATGGCTACACCTTC. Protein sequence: CASSVPGQPYGYTF.

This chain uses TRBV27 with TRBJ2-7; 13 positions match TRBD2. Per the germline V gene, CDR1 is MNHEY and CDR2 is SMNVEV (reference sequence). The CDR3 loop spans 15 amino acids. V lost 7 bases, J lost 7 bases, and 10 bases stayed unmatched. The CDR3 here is CASNPGGLAGVEQYF. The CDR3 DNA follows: TGTGCCAGCAATCCGGGCGGACTAGCGGGAGTTGAGCAGTACTTC.

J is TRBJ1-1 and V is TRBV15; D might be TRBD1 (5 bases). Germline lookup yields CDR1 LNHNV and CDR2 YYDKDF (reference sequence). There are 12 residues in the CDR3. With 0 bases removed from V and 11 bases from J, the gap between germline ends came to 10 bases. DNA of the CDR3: TGTGCCACCAGCAGAGATTCGACAGCCGCTTTCTTT. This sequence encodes CATSRDSTAAFF. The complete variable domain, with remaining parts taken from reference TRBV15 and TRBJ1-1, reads DAMVIQNPRYQVTQFGKPVTLSCSQTLNHNVMYWYQQKSSQAPKLLFHYYDKDFNNEADTPDNFQSRRPNTSFCFLDIRSPGLGDTAMYLCATSRDSTAAFFGQGTRLTVV.

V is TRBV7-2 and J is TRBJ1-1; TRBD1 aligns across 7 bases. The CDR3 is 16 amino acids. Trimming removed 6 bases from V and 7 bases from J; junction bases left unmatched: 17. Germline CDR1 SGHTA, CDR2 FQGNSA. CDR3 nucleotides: TGTGCCAGCAGATCTCCCCAGAGGGGGCCCGCAAATGAAGCTTTCTTT. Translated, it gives CASRSPQRGPANEAFF.